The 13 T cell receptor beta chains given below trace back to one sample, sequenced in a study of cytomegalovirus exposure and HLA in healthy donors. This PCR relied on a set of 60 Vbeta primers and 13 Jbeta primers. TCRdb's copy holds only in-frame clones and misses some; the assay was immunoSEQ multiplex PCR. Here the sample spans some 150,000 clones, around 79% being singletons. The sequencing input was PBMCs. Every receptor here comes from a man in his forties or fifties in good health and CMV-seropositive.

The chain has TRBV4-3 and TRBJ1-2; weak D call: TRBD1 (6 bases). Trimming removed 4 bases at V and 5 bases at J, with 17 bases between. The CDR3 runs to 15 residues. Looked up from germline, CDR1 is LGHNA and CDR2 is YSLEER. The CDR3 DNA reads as TGCGCCAGCAGCCCTGCTAGGGGACAAACTTATGGCTACACCTTC. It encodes CASSPARGQTYGYTF.

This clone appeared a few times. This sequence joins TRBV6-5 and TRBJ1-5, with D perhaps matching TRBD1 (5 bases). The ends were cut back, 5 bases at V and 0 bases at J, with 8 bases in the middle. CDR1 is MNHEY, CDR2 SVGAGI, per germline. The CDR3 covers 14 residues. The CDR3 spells CASSNRNSNQPQHF. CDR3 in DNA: TGTGCCAGCAGTAACAGGAATAGCAATCAGCCCCAGCATTTT.

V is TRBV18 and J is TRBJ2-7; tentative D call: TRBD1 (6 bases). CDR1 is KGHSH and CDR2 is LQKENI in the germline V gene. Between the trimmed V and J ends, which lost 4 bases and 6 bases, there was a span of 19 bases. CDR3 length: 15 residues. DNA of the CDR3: TGTGCCAGCTCACTCGTACAGGGAAGTTCTGGCGAGCAGTACTTC. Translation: CASSLVQGSSGEQYF.

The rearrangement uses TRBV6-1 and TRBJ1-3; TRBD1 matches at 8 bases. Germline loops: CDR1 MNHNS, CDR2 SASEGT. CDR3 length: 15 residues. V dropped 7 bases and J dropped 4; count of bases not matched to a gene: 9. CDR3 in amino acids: CASKSQGARGNTIYF. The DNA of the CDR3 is TGTGCCAGCAAAAGCCAGGGGGCGCGGGGAAACACCATATATTTT.

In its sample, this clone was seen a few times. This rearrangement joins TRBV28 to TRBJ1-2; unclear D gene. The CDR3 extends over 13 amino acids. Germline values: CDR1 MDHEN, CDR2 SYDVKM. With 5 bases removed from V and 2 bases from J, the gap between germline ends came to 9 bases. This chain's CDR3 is CASSVGENYGYTF. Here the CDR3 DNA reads TGTGCCAGCAGTGTTGGAGAGAACTATGGCTACACCTTC.

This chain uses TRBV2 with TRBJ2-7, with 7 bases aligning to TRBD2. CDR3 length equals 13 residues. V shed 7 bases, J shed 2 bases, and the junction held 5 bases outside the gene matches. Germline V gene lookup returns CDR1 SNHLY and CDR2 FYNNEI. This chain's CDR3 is CASTLAGPYEQYF. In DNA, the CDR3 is TGTGCCAGCACTTTAGCGGGCCCCTACGAGCAGTACTTC.

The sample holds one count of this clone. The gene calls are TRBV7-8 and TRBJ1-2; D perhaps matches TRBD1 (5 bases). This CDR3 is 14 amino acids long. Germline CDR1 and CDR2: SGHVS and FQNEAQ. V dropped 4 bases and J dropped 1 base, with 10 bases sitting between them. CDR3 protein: CASSSSGDNYGYTF. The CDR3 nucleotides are TGTGCCAGCAGCTCCTCGGGGGATAACTATGGCTACACCTTC.

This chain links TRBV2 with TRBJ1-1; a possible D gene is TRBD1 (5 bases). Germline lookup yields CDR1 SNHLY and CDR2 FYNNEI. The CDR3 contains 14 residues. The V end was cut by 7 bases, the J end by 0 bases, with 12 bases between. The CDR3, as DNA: TGTGCCAGCAATGGGCAGGGTTTGAACACTGAAGCTTTCTTT. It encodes CASNGQGLNTEAFF. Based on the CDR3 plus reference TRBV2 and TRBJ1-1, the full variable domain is EPEVTQTPSHQVTQMGQEVILRCVPISNHLYFYWYRQILGQKVEFLVSFYNNEISEKSEIFDDQFSVERPDGSNFTLKIRSTKLEDSAMYFCASNGQGLNTEAFFGQGTRLTVV.

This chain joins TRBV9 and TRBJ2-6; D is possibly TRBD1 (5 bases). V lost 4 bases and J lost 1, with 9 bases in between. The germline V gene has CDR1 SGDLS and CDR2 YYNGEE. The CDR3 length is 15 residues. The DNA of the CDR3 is TGTGCCAGCAGCCCTCAGGGTTCTGGGGCCAACGTCCTGACTTTC. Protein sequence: CASSPQGSGANVLTF.

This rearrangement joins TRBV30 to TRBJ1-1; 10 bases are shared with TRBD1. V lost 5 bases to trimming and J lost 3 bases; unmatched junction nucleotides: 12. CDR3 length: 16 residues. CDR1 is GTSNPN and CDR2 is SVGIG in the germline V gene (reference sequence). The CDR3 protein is CAWVFPPGQGYTEAFF. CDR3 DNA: TGTGCCTGGGTTTTCCCCCCGGGACAGGGGTACACTGAAGCTTTCTTT.

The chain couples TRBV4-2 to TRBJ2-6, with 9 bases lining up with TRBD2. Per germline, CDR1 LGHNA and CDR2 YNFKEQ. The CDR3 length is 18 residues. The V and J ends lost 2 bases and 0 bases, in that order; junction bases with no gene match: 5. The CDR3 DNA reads TGTGCCAGCAGCCAAATAGCGGGAGTCCCCTCTGGGGCCAACGTCCTGACTTTC. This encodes CASSQIAGVPSGANVLTF.

In DNA form, the CDR3 reads TGTGCCAGCAGCAGTGGGACTAGCGGATTTTACAATGAGCAGTTCTTC. Residues: CASSSGTSGFYNEQFF. V is TRBV9 and J is TRBJ2-1; 11 bases agree with TRBD2. CDR3 length: 16 residues. The junction had 7 bases not matched to a gene; V was cut back by 4 bases and J by 4 bases. Germline assignment: CDR1 SGDLS and CDR2 YYNGEE.

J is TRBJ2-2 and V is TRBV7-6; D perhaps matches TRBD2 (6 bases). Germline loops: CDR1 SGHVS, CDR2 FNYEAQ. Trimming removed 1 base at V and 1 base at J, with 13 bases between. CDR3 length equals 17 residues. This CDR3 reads CASSLVLAEQNTGELFF. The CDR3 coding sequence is TGTGCCAGCAGCTTAGTGTTAGCGGAGCAGAACACCGGGGAGCTGTTTTTT.